This TCR beta chain was documented in a study of T-cell reconstitution after alpha-beta-depleted transplantation in children. TCRbeta library construction was performed incorporating unique molecular identifiers. MiXCR, applied by TCRdb to the PCR reads, yields one record per CDR3 protein. The sample includes about a million distinct CDR3 sequences, about 29% seen only once; the top ten take around 30%. A few counts support this clonotype. Its target is not known. Study-wide findings and caveats: After transplant, at about two months, alpha-beta T cells were reportedly derived from several hundred expanded graft clones.

The CDR3 extends over 14 amino acids. Germline CDR1 is DFQATT and CDR2 is SNEGSKA (reference sequence). Trimming at V came to 5 bases and at J to 2 bases, leaving 7 bases not matched to a gene. Sequencing was performed on PBMCs, mostly from graft donor cells, taken 360 days after TCRalphabeta/CD19-depleted stem cell transplant. The V call is TRBV20-1, the J call TRBJ2-5; 8 nucleotides align to TRBD1. The TCR sequence derives from a boy in the first two years of life who had a stem cell transplant for SCID, so the T cells may come from the graft donor. DNA for the CDR3: TGCAGTGCTCCGTGGACAGGGCCGCAAGAGACCCAGTACTTC. This gives the protein CSAPWTGPQETQYF.